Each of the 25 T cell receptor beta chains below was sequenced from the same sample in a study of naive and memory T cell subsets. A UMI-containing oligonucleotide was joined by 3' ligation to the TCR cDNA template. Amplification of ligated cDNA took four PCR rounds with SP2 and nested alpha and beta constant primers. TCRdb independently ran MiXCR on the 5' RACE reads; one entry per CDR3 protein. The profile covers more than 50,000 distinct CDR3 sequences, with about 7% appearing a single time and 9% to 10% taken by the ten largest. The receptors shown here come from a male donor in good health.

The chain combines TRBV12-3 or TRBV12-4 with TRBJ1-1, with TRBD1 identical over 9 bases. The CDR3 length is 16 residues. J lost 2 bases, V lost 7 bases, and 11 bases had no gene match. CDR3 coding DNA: TGTGCCAGCACACCTCGAAGGGGACAGGGAAACACTGAAGCTTTCTTT. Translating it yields CASTPRRGQGNTEAFF.

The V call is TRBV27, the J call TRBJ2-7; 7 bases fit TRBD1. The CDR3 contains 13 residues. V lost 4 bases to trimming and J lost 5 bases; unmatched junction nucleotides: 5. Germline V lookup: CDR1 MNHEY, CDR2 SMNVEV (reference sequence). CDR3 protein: CASSWKGGNEQYF. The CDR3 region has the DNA TGTGCCAGCAGTTGGAAAGGGGGCAACGAGCAGTACTTC.

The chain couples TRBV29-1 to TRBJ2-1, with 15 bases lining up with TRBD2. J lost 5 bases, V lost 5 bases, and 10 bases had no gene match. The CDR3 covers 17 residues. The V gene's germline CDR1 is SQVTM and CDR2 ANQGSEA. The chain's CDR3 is CSVLGLAGGPGDNEQFF. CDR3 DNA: TGCAGCGTTTTAGGACTAGCGGGAGGGCCCGGCGACAATGAGCAGTTCTTC.

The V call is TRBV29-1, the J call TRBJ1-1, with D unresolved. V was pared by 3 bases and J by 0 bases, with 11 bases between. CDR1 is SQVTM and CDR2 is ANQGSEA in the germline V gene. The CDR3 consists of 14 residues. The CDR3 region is CSVDILRMNTEAFF. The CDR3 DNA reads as TGCAGCGTTGATATTTTGCGGATGAACACTGAAGCTTTCTTT.

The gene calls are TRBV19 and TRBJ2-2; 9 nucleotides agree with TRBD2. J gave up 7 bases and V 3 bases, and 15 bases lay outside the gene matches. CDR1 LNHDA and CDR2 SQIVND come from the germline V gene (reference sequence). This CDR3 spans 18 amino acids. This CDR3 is CASSISISGGPLVGELFF. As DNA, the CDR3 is TGTGCCAGTAGTATTTCCATTAGCGGGGGACCCCTTGTCGGGGAGCTGTTTTTT.

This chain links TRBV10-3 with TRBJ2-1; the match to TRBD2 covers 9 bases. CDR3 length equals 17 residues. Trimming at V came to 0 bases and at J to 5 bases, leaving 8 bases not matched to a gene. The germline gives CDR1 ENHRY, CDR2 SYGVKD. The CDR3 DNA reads TGTGCCATCAGTGAGTCTAGCGGGAGCTCCTTTAACAATGAGCAGTTCTTC. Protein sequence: CAISESSGSSFNNEQFF.

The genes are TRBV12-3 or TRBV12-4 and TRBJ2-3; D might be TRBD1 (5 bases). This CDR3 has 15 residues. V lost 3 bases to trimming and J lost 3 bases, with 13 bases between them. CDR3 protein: CASSLTAQLTDTQYF. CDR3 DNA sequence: TGTGCCAGCAGTTTGACAGCGCAGTTGACAGATACGCAGTATTTT.

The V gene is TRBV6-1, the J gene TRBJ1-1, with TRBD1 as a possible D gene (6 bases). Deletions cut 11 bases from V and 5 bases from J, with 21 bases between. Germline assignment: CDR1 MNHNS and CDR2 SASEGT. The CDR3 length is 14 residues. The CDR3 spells CAHKRGGLTTEAFF. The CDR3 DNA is TGTGCCCACAAGCGGGGGGGCCTCACGACTGAAGCTTTCTTT.

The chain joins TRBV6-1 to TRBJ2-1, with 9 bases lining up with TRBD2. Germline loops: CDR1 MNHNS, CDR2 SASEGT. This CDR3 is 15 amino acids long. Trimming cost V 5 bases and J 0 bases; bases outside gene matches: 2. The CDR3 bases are TGTGCCAGCAGTTTAGCGGGGGCCTCCTACAATGAGCAGTTCTTC. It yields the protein CASSLAGASYNEQFF.

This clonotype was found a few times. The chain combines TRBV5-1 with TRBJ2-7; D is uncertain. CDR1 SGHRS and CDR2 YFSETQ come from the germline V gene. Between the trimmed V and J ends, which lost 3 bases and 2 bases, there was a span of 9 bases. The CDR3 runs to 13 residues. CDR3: CASSYQDTYEQYF. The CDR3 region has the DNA TGCGCCAGCAGCTATCAGGATACCTACGAGCAGTACTTC.

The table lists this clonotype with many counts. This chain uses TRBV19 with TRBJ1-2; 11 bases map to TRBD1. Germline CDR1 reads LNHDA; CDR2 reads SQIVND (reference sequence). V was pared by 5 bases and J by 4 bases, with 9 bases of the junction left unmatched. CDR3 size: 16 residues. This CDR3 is CASSLQPGQGGYGYTF. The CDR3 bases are TGTGCCAGTAGTCTACAGCCGGGACAGGGGGGCTATGGCTACACCTTC.

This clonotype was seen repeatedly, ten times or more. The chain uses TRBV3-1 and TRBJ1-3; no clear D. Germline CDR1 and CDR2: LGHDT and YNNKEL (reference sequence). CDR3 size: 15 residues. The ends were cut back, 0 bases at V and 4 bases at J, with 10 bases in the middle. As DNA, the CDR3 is TGTGCCAGCAGCCAAGAGGGATTGAGGGGAAACACCATATATTTT. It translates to CASSQEGLRGNTIYF.

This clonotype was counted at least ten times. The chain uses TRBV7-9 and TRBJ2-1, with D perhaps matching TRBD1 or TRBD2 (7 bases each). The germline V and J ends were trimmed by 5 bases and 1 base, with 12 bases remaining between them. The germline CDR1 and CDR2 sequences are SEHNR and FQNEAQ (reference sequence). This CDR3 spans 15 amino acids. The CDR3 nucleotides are TGTGCCAGCAGCCGGGGGGACAGTTCCTACAATGAGCAGTTCTTC. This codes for CASSRGDSSYNEQFF. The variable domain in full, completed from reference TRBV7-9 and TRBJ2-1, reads DTGVSQNPRHKITKRGQNVTFRCDPISEHNRLYWYRQTLGQGPEFLTYFQNEAQLEKSRLLSDRFSAERPKGSFSTLEIQRTEQGDSAMYLCASSRGDSSYNEQFFGPGTRLTVL.

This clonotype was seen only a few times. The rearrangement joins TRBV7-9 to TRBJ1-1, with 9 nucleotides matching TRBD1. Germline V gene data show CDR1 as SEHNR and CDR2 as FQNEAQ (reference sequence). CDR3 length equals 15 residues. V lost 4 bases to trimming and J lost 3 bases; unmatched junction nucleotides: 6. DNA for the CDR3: TGTGCCAGCAGCTCAGACAGGGGGGACCACACTGAAGCTTTCTTT. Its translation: CASSSDRGDHTEAFF.

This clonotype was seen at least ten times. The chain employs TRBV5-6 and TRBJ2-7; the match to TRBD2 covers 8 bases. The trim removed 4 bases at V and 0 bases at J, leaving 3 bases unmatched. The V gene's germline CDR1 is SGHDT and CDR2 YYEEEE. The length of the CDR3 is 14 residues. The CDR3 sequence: CASSTSGPSYEQYF. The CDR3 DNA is TGTGCCAGCAGCACTAGCGGTCCCTCCTACGAGCAGTACTTC. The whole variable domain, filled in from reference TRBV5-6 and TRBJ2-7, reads DAGVTQSPTHLIKTRGQQVTLRCSPKSGHDTVSWYQQALGQGPQFIFQYYEEEERQRGNFPDRFSGHQFPNYSSELNVNALLLGDSALYLCASSTSGPSYEQYFGPGTRLTVT.

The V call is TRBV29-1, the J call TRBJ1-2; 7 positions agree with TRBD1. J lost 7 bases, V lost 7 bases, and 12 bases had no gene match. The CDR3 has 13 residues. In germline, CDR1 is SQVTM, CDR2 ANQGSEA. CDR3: CSAQTDRARGYTF. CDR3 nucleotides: TGCAGCGCACAAACCGACAGGGCCCGTGGCTACACCTTC.

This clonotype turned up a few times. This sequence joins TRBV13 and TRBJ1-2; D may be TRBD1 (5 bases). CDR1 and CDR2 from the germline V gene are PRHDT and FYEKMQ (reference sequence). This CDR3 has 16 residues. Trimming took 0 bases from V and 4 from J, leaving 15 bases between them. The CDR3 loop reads CASSLGQGASPYGYTF. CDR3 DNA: TGTGCCAGCAGCTTAGGTCAAGGGGCGAGTCCCTATGGCTACACCTTC.

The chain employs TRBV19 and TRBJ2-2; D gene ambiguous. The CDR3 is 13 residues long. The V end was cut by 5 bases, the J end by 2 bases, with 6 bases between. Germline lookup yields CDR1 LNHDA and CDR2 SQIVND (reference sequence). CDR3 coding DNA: TGTGCCAGTAGTCAGATAAACACCGGGGAGCTGTTTTTT. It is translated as CASSQINTGELFF.

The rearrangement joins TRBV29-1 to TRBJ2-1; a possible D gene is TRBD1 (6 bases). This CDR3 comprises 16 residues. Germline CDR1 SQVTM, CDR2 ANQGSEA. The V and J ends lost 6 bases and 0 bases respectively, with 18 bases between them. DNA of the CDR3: TGCAGCGTAGTGGGACACGAGATTCTCTCCTACAATGAGCAGTTCTTC. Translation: CSVVGHEILSYNEQFF.

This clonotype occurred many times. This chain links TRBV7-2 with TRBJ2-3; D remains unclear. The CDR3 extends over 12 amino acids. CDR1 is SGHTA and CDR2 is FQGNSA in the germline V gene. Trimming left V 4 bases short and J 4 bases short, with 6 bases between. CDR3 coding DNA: TGTGCCAGCAGCTCTTACGCAGATACGCAGTATTTT. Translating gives CASSSYADTQYF.

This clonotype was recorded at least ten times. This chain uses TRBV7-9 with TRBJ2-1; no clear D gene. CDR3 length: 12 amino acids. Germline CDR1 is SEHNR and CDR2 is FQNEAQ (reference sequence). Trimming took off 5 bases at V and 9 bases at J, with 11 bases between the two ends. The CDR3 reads CASSPRWGEQFF. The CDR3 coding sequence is TGTGCCAGCAGCCCGCGGTGGGGTGAGCAGTTCTTC.

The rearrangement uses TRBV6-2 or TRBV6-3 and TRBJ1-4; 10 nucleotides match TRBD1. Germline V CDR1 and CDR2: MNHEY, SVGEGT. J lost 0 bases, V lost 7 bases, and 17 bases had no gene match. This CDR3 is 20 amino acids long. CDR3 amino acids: CASIGVSGQGYNATNEKLFF. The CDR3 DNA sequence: TGTGCCAGCATCGGAGTTTCGGGACAGGGGTATAATGCAACTAATGAAAAACTGTTTTTT.

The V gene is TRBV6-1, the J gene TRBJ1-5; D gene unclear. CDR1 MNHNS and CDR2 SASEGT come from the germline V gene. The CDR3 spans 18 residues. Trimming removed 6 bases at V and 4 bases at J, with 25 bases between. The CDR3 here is CASSSQKEASSRNQPQHF. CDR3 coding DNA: TGTGCCAGCAGCTCGCAAAAAGAAGCCTCAAGTCGTAATCAGCCCCAGCATTTT.

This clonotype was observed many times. The CDR3 sequence is CASSLVGLANEQFF. CDR3 bases: TGTGCCAGCAGCTTAGTGGGACTAGCCAATGAGCAGTTCTTC. The chain recombines TRBV11-3 with TRBJ2-1; the match to TRBD2 covers 9 bases. Germline lookup yields CDR1 SGHNT and CDR2 YENEEA. V was clipped by 1 base and J by 6 bases; unmatched bases: 1. The CDR3 consists of 14 residues.

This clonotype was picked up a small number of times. Here the CDR3 DNA reads TGCGCCAGCAGCCAAGAGCCGGCCAGGGACACTGAAGCTTTCTTT. It yields the protein CASSQEPARDTEAFF. V gene TRBV4-1 combines with J gene TRBJ1-1; D perhaps matches TRBD1 (5 bases). Trimming shortened V by 0 bases and J by 3 bases, and 11 bases separated the two germline ends. Per germline, CDR1 MGHRA and CDR2 YSYEKL. The CDR3 totals 15 residues.